The 4 T cell receptor beta chains below were found in one sample sequenced in a study of blood T cell repertoires in COVID-19. The table came from immunoSEQ multiplex PCR; TCRdb's copy has only in-frame clones and leaves some out. The profile shows fewer than 200,000 clones, 87% of them singletons. The sample taken for sequencing was peripheral blood. The receptors derive from a man in his sixties with active or convalescent COVID-19.

The rearrangement uses TRBV24-1 and TRBJ1-2, with D possibly TRBD1 on 5 matching bases. Per the germline V gene, CDR1 is KGHDR and CDR2 is SFDVKD. V dropped 0 bases and J dropped 9 bases, with 10 bases sitting between them. CDR3 size: 13 residues. CDR3 DNA sequence: TGTGCCACCAGTGATTTGACGGCAGGGAGCTACACCTTC. Its protein is CATSDLTAGSYTF.

This clone was observed a handful of times. This chain uses TRBV2 with TRBJ1-6; unclear D gene. V lost 10 bases, J lost 5 bases, and 15 bases lay in between. This CDR3 comprises 14 residues. Germline V gene data show CDR1 as SNHLY and CDR2 as FYNNEI. The CDR3 DNA follows: TGTGCCACTACCGAGAGGTCAAATAATTCACCCCTCCACTTT. This encodes CATTERSNNSPLHF.

This clone showed up just once. The rearrangement uses TRBV19 and TRBJ1-5; D perhaps matches TRBD1 (6 bases). Looked up from germline, CDR1 is LNHDA and CDR2 is SQIVND (reference sequence). The V end was cut by 7 bases, the J end by 0 bases, with 16 bases between. The CDR3 extends over 16 amino acids. CDR3 in amino acids: CASNSGGLYSNQPQHF. DNA for the CDR3: TGTGCCAGTAATTCGGGGGGGCTGTATAGCAATCAGCCCCAGCATTTT.

The chain is built from TRBV4-1 and TRBJ1-2; D possibly corresponds to TRBD1 (6 bases). The CDR3 runs 16 residues. Germline-derived CDR1 and CDR2 are MGHRA and YSYEKL. Trimming removed 2 bases from V and 4 bases from J, with 17 bases in between. The CDR3 coding sequence is TGCGCCAGCAGCCAACGCACCAGGGGAGCCCTCTATGGCTACACCTTC. This translates into CASSQRTRGALYGYTF.